Below are 10 T cell receptor beta chains sequenced from a single sample in a study of T cells in Graves' hyperthyroidism and ophthalmopathy. The TCR beta CDR3 regions underwent amplification using RNA transcripts as the source. HTBI primers drove first-round RT-PCR of the TCR CDR3. One entry per CDR3 protein results from TCRdb running MiXCR on the multiplex PCR reads. The sample consists of over 300,000 distinct CDR3 sequences, roughly 13% of them appearing once. Input material: blood. The receptors here all came from a woman aged 40 to 50 with Graves' ophthalmopathy.

This clonotype was picked up many times. This sequence joins TRBV6-1 and TRBJ2-3; D not certain. The CDR3 spans 14 residues. With 2 bases removed from V and 1 base from J, the gap between germline ends came to 7 bases. Germline loops: CDR1 MNHNS, CDR2 SASEGT. The CDR3 bases are TGTGCCAGCAGTGAATTCTTGGGCACAGATACGCAGTATTTT. The encoded protein is CASSEFLGTDTQYF.

This clonotype was found many times. The chain couples TRBV20-1 to TRBJ2-3; D gene uncertain. CDR1 and CDR2 (germline): DFQATT, SNEGSKA (reference sequence). This CDR3 region has 13 residues. V shed 5 bases and J shed 2 bases, with 11 bases lying between them. The CDR3 region is CSAARHDTDTQYF. CDR3 coding DNA: TGCAGTGCTGCCCGACATGACACAGATACGCAGTATTTT.

This clonotype was seen at least ten times. J is TRBJ2-1 and V is TRBV28, with D maybe TRBD1 (5 bases). Germline V gene data show CDR1 as MDHEN and CDR2 as SYDVKM. The CDR3 is 14 amino acids. With 7 bases removed from V and 6 bases from J, the gap between germline ends came to 16 bases. The DNA of the CDR3 is TGTGCCAGCACCCGTAGGGGTTATGGCAATGAGCAGTTCTTC. Translating it yields CASTRRGYGNEQFF.

In its sample, this clonotype was seen a few times. As the CDR3 is not closed by the conserved phenylalanine or tryptophan, this likely results from a read error. The chain uses TRBV7-8 and TRBJ1-1; D is unclear. Germline V gives CDR1 SGHVS, CDR2 FQNEAQ. The CDR3 is made up of 14 amino acids. Trimming stripped 5 bases from V and 1 base from J, with 11 bases between. The DNA of the CDR3 is TGTGCCAGCAGCCCCCGGACCGCGAACACTGAAGCTTTCCTT. Translation: CASSPRTANTEAFL.

This clonotype came up many times. The chain combines TRBV11-2 with TRBJ2-7, with D possibly being TRBD1 or TRBD2 (5 bases each). This CDR3 region has 13 residues. V was cut by 2 bases and J by 7 bases, with 12 bases left in between. From germline, CDR1 is SGHAT and CDR2 FQNNGV. The CDR3 here is CASSLTRGEEQYF. The DNA for the CDR3 is TGTGCCAGCAGCTTAACTAGGGGTGAGGAGCAGTACTTC.

As concerns this clonotype: A much larger clone lies one base from this, so it may be a read error. V usage is TRBV12-5 and J usage is TRBJ2-1, with 8 bases aligning to TRBD2. The CDR3 consists of 17 residues. Per the germline V gene, CDR1 is LGHNT and CDR2 is FRNRAP. CDR3 region: CASGIEGGRTPYNEQSF. DNA for the CDR3: TGTGCTAGTGGGATTGAGGGCGGGAGGACGCCCTACAATGAGCAGTCCTTC.

The V call is TRBV24-1, the J call TRBJ2-1, with TRBD2 as a possible D gene (5 bases). Per the germline V gene, CDR1 is KGHDR and CDR2 is SFDVKD. The V gene lost 2 bases and the J gene lost 8 bases, with 9 bases spanning the gap. The CDR3 is 13 amino acids. As DNA, the CDR3 is TGTGCCACCAGTGATTCGGGGTCCGATGAGCAGTTCTTC. This encodes CATSDSGSDEQFF.

Concerning this clonotype: Since a much larger clone is just one base distant, this may be a read error. The chain joins TRBV3-1 to TRBJ1-3, with D unclear. The V gene lost 2 bases and the J gene lost 3 bases, with 2 bases spanning the gap. CDR1 and CDR2 (germline): LGHDT, YNNKEL (reference sequence). This CDR3 region has 12 residues. CDR3 nucleotide sequence: TGTGCCAGCAGCCAATTTGGAAACACCATATATTTT. Its protein product is CASSQFGNTIYF. The full variable domain, rest sourced from reference TRBV3-1 and TRBJ1-3, is DTAVSQTPKYLVTQMGNDKSIKCEQNLGHDTMYWYKQDSKKFLKIMFSYNNKELIINETVPNRFSPKSPDKAHLNLHINSLELGDSAVYFCASSQFGNTIYFGEGSWLTVV.

This clonotype was detected ten times or more. The chain recombines TRBV20-1 with TRBJ2-3; D perhaps matches TRBD2 (6 bases). From germline, CDR1 is DFQATT and CDR2 SNEGSKA (reference sequence). Trimming stripped 2 bases from V and 5 bases from J, with 17 bases between. This CDR3 has 15 residues. The CDR3 loop is CSARTGLPRGDTQYF. CDR3 nucleotide sequence: TGCAGTGCTAGAACGGGACTCCCCAGAGGAGATACGCAGTATTTT.

This clonotype has more than one count but fewer than ten. This chain joins TRBV4-1 and TRBJ2-2; 11 positions match TRBD2. CDR3 length equals 18 residues. CDR1 and CDR2 from the germline V gene are MGHRA and YSYEKL. The J segment lost 2 bases and the V segment lost 0 bases, leaving 5 bases of the junction unmatched. The CDR3: CASSQEEGLADNTGELFF. DNA for the CDR3: TGCGCCAGCAGCCAAGAAGAGGGACTAGCGGACAACACCGGGGAGCTGTTTTTT.